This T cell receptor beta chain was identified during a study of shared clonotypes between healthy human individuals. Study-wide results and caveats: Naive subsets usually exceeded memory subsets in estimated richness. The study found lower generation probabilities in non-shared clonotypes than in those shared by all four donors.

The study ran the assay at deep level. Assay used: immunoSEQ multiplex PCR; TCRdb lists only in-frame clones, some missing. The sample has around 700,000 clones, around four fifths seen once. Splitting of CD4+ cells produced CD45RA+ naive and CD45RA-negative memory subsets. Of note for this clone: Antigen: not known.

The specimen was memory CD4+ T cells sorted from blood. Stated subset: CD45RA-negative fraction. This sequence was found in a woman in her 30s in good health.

CDR3: CASSYVTGELFF. The CDR3 DNA sequence: TGCGCCAGCAGTTATGTCACCGGGGAGCTGTTTTTT. V usage is TRBV5-1 and J usage is TRBJ2-2; D is undetermined. Per germline, CDR1 SGHRS and CDR2 YFSETQ. Trimming removed 5 bases at V and 4 bases at J, with 6 bases between. The CDR3 extends over 12 amino acids.